Presented here are 4 T cell receptor beta chains from one specimen sequenced in a study of PD-L1 blockade in urothelial cancer. Time point specified: pretreatment peripheral blood. TCRdb's table, derived via immunoSEQ multiplex PCR, lists solely in-frame clones and lacks some. In the table there are under 95,000 clones, around 85% of which are singletons. The sample here was PBMCs, taken around atezolizumab (anti-PD-L1) treatment. The receptors come from a man aged 55 to 70 with urothelial cancer.

The chain uses TRBV9 and TRBJ2-2, with D possibly matching TRBD2 (6 bases). Between the trimmed V and J ends, which lost 1 base and 4 bases, there was a span of 14 bases. Looked up from germline, CDR1 is SGDLS and CDR2 is YYNGEE. The CDR3 totals 16 residues. CDR3 sequence (DNA): TGTGCCAGCAGCGTACAGACTAGATCGGGCACCGGGGAGCTGTTTTTT. Residues: CASSVQTRSGTGELFF.

The gene calls are TRBV5-6 and TRBJ1-2; 10 bases are a match to TRBD1. From germline, CDR1 is SGHDT and CDR2 YYEEEE. V shed 6 bases, J shed 4 bases, and the junction held 6 bases outside the gene matches. CDR3 length: 14 amino acids. CDR3 DNA sequence: TGTGCCAGCACCCCGACAGGGGGCGGCTATGGCTACACCTTC. Its protein product is CASTPTGGGYGYTF.

The V gene is TRBV6-1, the J gene TRBJ2-1; 7 bases are shared with TRBD1. Germline lookup yields CDR1 MNHNS and CDR2 SASEGT. After removal of 3 bases from V and 9 bases from J, the junction contained 11 bases not matched to a gene. The CDR3 spans 15 residues. The CDR3 region has the DNA TGTGCCAGCAGTGACAGACAGGGTCGAGGGGGTGAGCAGTTCTTC. Encoded protein: CASSDRQGRGGEQFF.

The V call is TRBV19, the J call TRBJ1-2, with D possibly TRBD1 on 5 matching bases. This CDR3 contains 16 residues. Germline V gene lookup returns CDR1 LNHDA and CDR2 SQIVND (reference sequence). V lost 5 bases, J lost 0 bases, and 16 bases lay in between. The CDR3: CASSPSRRAANYGYTF. The CDR3 nucleotides read TGTGCCAGTAGTCCCTCCCGCAGGGCAGCTAACTATGGCTACACCTTC.